The 2 T cell receptor beta chains below come from one sample, sequenced in a study of early stage breast cancer tumors. Libraries were prepared by immunoSEQ multiplex PCR; TCRdb keeps only in-frame clonotypes and omits some of them. The sample consists of about 69,000 clones, 65% to 85% of them appearing once. The specimen was blood. The receptors derive from a person in their 40s with breast cancer.

The chain uses TRBV11-2 and TRBJ2-1; no clear D. V lost 4 bases to trimming and J lost 2 bases, with 9 bases between them. This CDR3 contains 14 residues. Germline V gene lookup returns CDR1 SGHAT and CDR2 FQNNGV. Here the CDR3 reads CASSSGLAYNEQFF. CDR3 in DNA: TGTGCCAGCAGCTCCGGGTTGGCCTACAATGAGCAGTTCTTC.

Regarding this clone: One junction end does not reproduce the germline sequence, and a read error may be involved. V and J are TRBV7-7 and TRBJ2-1; TRBD2 might be the D (5 bases). There are 15 residues in the CDR3. Germline CDR1 reads SSHAT; CDR2 reads FNYEAQ (reference sequence). The CDR3 DNA sequence: TGTGCTAGCAGCCCCACTAGGAACTCCTACAATGAGCAGTTCTTC. Its translation is CASSPTRNSYNEQFF.